This is a list of T cell receptor beta chains from one sample in a study of neurological immune-mediated disorders. TCRdb called the 5' RACE reads again in MiXCR, with one record for every CDR3 protein. The table records around 29,000 distinct CDR3 sequences, around an eighth of them present only once. Sequencing used PBMCs. The receptors were sampled from a woman between 55 and 75 years old in good health. Both conserved end residues are part of each CDR3. D genes are given only for firm matches. Rows give clone size only sometimes, using once, few, many, or a class for an expanded clone.

TRBD2 TRBJ2-1 TRBV5-1 many CASSSGGAGNEQFF TGCGCCAGCAGCAGCGGGGGGGCGGGAAATGAGCAGTTCTTC
NA TRBJ2-6 TRBV3-1 many CASSLGRTGANVLTF TGTGCCAGCAGCCTTGGACGGACTGGGGCCAACGTCCTGACTTTC
TRBD2 TRBJ2-3 TRBV7-9 many CASSTGGAGVLYF TGTGCCAGCAGCACCGGGGGGGCCGGGGTTTTGTATTTT
TRBD2 TRBJ2-1 TRBV30 many CAWKGRGLAYNEQFF TGTGCCTGGAAAGGTAGGGGACTAGCCTACAATGAGCAGTTCTTC
TRBD1 TRBJ2-1 TRBV5-1 many CASSLPGQGNYNEQFF TGCGCCAGCAGCTTACCGGGACAGGGAAACTACAATGAGCAGTTCTTC
TRBD1 TRBJ1-5 TRBV7-2 many CASSVIQGNQPQHF TGTGCCAGCAGCGTCATACAGGGGAATCAGCCCCAGCATTTT
NA TRBJ1-2 TRBV4-1 NA CASSQDPTCNYGYTF TGCGCCAGCAGTCAAGACCCCACATGCAACTATGGCTACACCTTC
TRBD1 TRBJ1-3 TRBV12-3/TRBV12-4 many CASQGQRAGNTIYF TGTGCCAGCCAGGGACAGAGGGCTGGAAACACCATATATTTT
NA TRBJ1-3 TRBV7-2 medium-sized CASSPGHHSGNTIYF TGTGCCAGCAGCCCGGGACACCACTCTGGAAACACCATATATTTT
TRBD1 TRBJ1-1 TRBV20-1 many CSARDPSTGRDTEAFF TGCAGTGCTAGAGACCCTTCGACAGGGAGGGACACTGAAGCTTTCTTT